This is a list of T cell receptor beta chains from one sample in a study of blood T cell repertoires in COVID-19. Some clones are missing from TCRdb's copy, which holds only in-frame ones; the method was immunoSEQ multiplex PCR. The sample gives under 300,000 clones, around 86% of which show up once; less than 4.5% is in the top ten. The material sequenced was peripheral blood. All receptors derive from a man aged 18 to 29 with active or convalescent COVID-19. CDR3s include the opening cysteine and the closing phenylalanine or tryptophan. Each record gives: D gene, J gene, V gene, CDR3 protein. The D gene is left open where the match is weak.

TRBD1 TRBJ1-3 TRBV5-1 CASSAQGARGNTIYF
- TRBJ2-7 TRBV11-3 CASSSGGNSYEQYF
TRBD1 TRBJ2-1 TRBV18 CASSPSLTQGVNYNEQFF
- TRBJ2-2 TRBV5-1 CASSFGGSNTGELFF
TRBD1 TRBJ2-7 TRBV6-5 CASSQRDSEGNEQYF
- TRBJ1-1 TRBV30 CAWSVTGGAFF
TRBD1 TRBJ1-1 TRBV30 CAWNPGGTEAFF
TRBD1 TRBJ1-5 TRBV27 CASQGGNQPQHF
- TRBJ2-1 TRBV29-1 CSVAGPQGNEQFF
TRBD2 TRBJ2-1 TRBV27 CASSLYPGGSSYNEQFF
TRBD2 TRBJ2-7 TRBV4-1 CASSPAHLASGRGEQYF
TRBD2 TRBJ2-3 TRBV3-1/TRBV3-2 CASSRMTSGGSTDTQYF
- TRBJ1-2 TRBV5-5 CASSDSVYGYTF
TRBD2 TRBJ2-1 TRBV4-3 CASSQEPAGGRRNEQFF
- TRBJ2-7 TRBV7-6 CASSRGTEQYF
TRBD1 TRBJ2-1 TRBV27 CASSPDRGRGEQFF
- TRBJ2-7 TRBV5-1 CASSATVFYEQYF
- TRBJ1-5 TRBV6-5 CASSYSASQQPQHF
TRBD2 TRBJ2-1 TRBV7-3 CASSLGLAENNEQFF
- TRBJ2-1 TRBV4-3 CASSQATGKSLSYNEQFF
- TRBJ1-5 TRBV6-5 CASRYRAGQPQHF
TRBD1 TRBJ1-4 TRBV18 CASSPRDRAGKLFF
- TRBJ2-7 TRBV6-5 CASSPVAGEQYF
TRBD1 TRBJ2-1 TRBV7-3 CASSIPGTGGENEQFF
- TRBJ1-1 TRBV5-5 CASRHQKRASESEAFF
- TRBJ2-5 TRBV5-1 CASSQGQGLETQYF
- TRBJ2-4 TRBV12-5 CASGGRMGRGIQYF
- TRBJ2-3 TRBV11-2 CASSSIRGEGRTDTQYF
TRBD1 TRBJ2-3 TRBV4-1 CASSEDQGALTDTQYF
- TRBJ2-1 TRBV4-1 CASSIRPVSSLSWNEQFF
TRBD1 TRBJ2-3 TRBV11-3 CASSFGTASTDTQYF
- TRBJ1-1 TRBV27 CASSTTGTYNTEAFF
- TRBJ2-3 TRBV12-1 CASSSWDYSTDTQYF
- TRBJ2-1 TRBV6-2/TRBV6-3 CASSRLQPLALRGGDMSEQFF
- TRBJ2-3 TRBV7-3 CASSLEASTDTQYF
- TRBJ1-4 TRBV28 CASSRLLSNEKLFF
TRBD1 TRBJ1-3 TRBV10-3 CAIRKTGEGNTIYF
- TRBJ2-2 TRBV7-2 CASTKTGTTGELFF
- TRBJ1-1 TRBV5-6 CASSLPYTEAFF
- TRBJ2-5 TRBV11-2 CASSLVAARETQYF
TRBD1 TRBJ1-4 TRBV6-5 CATTRTGNEKLFF
- TRBJ2-7 TRBV11-2 CASSLSFEQYF
- TRBJ1-5 TRBV7-9 CASSPYSTMGNQPQHF
- TRBJ2-5 TRBV7-2 CASSFQVETQYF
- TRBJ1-1 TRBV12-3/TRBV12-4 CASIGGGRTEAFF
- TRBJ2-7 TRBV7-2 CASSQGHQTYEQYF
TRBD2 TRBJ2-7 TRBV4-3 CASSHGLASSYEQYF